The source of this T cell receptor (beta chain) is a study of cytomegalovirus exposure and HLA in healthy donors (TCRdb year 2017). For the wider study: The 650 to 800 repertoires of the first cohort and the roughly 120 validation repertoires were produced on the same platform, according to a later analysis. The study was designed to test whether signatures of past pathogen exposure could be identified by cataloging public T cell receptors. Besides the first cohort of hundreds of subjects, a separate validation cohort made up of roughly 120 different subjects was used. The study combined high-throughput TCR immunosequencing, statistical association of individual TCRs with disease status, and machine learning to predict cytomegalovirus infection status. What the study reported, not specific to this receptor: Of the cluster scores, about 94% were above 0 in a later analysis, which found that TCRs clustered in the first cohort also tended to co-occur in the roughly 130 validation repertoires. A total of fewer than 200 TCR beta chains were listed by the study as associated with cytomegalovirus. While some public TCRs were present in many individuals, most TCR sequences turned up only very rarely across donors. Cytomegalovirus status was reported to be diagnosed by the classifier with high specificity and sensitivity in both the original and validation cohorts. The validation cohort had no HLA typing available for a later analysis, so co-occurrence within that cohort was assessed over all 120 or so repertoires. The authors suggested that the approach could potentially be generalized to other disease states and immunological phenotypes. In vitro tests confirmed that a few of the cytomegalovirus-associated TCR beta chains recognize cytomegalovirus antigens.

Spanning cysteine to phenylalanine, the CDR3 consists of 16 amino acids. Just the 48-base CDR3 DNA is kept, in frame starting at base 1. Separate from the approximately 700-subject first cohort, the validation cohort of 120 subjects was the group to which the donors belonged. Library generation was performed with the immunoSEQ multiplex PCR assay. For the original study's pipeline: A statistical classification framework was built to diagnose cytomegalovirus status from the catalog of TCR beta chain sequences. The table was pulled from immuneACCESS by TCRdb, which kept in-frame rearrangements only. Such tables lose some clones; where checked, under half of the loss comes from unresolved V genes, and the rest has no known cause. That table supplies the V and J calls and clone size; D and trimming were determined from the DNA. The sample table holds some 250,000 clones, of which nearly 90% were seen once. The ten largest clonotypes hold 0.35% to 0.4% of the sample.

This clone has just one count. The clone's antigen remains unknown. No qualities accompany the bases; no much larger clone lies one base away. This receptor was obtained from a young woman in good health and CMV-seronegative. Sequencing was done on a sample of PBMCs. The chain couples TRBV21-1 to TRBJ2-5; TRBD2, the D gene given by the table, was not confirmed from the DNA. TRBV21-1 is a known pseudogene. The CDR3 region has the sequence CASSKGEAGRRETQYF. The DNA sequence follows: TGTGCCAGCAGCAAAGGGGAGGCAGGAAGAAGAGAGACCCAGTACTTC.